What follows describes a single T cell receptor beta chain. Its antigen is still unknown. These data originate in a study of cytomegalovirus exposure and HLA in healthy donors. Overall study context: An early release of data contained 75 million to 100 million unique TCRs, which came from HLA-typed donors.

Study-wide results and caveats: In a later analysis, compared with equally common non-associated chains, HLA-associated beta chains were more expanded.

PCR employed 60 Vbeta and 13 Jbeta primers. The data were produced by immunoSEQ multiplex PCR, yet TCRdb's version contains in-frame clones alone and is incomplete. The top ten clones hold about 0.25% of a sample with about 210,000 clones, roughly 81% of them seen once. This CDR3 contains 13 residues. V shed 7 bases and J shed 5 bases, with 14 bases lying between them. CDR1 is LGHNT, CDR2 FRNRAP, per germline. This rearrangement joins TRBV12-5 to TRBJ1-1; weak D call: TRBD1 (6 bases). Sequencing was performed on PBMCs. This TCR was sampled from a girl aged 2 to 10 in good health and CMV-seronegative. The CDR3 loop reads CASDRDTGTEAFF. CDR3 bases: TGTGCTAGTGACCGGGACACTGGGACTGAAGCTTTCTTT.